This T cell receptor (beta chain) was obtained from a study of T-cell memory formation after mild COVID-19. The authors produced TCR alpha and TCR beta cDNA libraries with sample barcodes and UMIs by 5'RACE using constant-segment primers. Via MiXCR, TCRdb re-called the 5' RACE reads, giving one row per CDR3 protein. The data show some 100,000 distinct CDR3 sequences, approximately 12% seen once. The CDR3 is made up of 15 amino acids. J lost 0 bases, V lost 7 bases, and 6 bases had no gene match. In germline, CDR1 is MNHEY, CDR2 SVGAGI. General study points: Confirmation of SARS-CoV-2 specificity was lacking for second-wave clones peaking day 37. Among contracting clones, CD4+ were mainly CM/EM and CD8+ enriched in EMRA. That cross-reactive memory joined was suggested by some responding clones appearing in pre-infection memory.

Details on this clonotype: Its antigen is undetermined.

Sequencing was performed on PBMCs or a T cell subset sorted from them (not recorded which). The receptor's source is a man aged 18 to 29 who had mild COVID-19 (a few samples of this study predate the infection). Cell type and time point are not known. V gene TRBV6-5 combines with J gene TRBJ1-5; 7 bases line up with TRBD1. CDR3 protein: CASTPRQGSNQPQHF. CDR3 sequence (DNA): TGTGCCAGCACCCCGAGACAGGGTAGCAATCAGCCCCAGCATTTT.